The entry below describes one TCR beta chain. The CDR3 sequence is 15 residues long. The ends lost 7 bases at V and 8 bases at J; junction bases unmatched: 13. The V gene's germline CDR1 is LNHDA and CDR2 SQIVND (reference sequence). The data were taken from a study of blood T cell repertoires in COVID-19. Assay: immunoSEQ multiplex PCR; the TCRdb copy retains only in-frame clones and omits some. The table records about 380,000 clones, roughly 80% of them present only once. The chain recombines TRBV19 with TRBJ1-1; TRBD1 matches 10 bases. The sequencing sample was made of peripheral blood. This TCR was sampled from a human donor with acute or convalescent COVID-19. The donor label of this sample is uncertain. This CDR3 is CASNPLRQGASEAFF. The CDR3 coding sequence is TGTGCCAGTAACCCACTCAGACAGGGGGCTTCCGAAGCTTTCTTT.